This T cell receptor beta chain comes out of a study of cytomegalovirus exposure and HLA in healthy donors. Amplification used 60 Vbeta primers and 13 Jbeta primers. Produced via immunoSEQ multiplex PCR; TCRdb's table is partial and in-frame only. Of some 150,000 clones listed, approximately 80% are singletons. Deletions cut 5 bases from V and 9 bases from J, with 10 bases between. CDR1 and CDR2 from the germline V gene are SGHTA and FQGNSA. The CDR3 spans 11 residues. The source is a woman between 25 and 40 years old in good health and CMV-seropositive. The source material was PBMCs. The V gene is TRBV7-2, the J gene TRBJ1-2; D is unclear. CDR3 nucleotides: TGTGCCAGCAGCGGTAACTACCGCTACACCTTC. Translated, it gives CASSGNYRYTF.